The 5 T cell receptor beta chains below were found in one sample sequenced in a study of beta chain features in type 1 diabetes. Reverse transcription of all isolated RNA meant that expressed TCRB transcripts were sequenced. Produced via immunoSEQ multiplex PCR; TCRdb's table is partial and in-frame only. This sample yields just over 450,000 clones, of which over 25% are seen a single time; around 0.065% belongs to the top ten. The sample taken for sequencing was naive CD4+ T cells from blood. These TCRs come from a man between 18 and 29 years old in good health.

This clone was seen a handful of times. The chain joins TRBV7-3 to TRBJ2-5; TRBD2 matches 8 bases. The CDR3 is 16 residues long. CDR1 is SGHTA, CDR2 FQGTGA, per germline. With V trimmed by 5 bases and J by 5 bases, 13 bases remained unmatched. CDR3 DNA: TGTGCCAGCAGCCTTCTAGCAGGCGGGAGGTTTGAGACCCAGTACTTC. It specifies CASSLLAGGRFETQYF.

A single count supports this clone. The chain combines TRBV6-1 with TRBJ2-3, with 13 bases lining up with TRBD2. Germline V gives CDR1 MNHNS, CDR2 SASEGT. The CDR3 is 18 amino acids. The V segment lost 2 bases and the J segment 2 bases; nucleotides outside the gene matches: 7. CDR3 nucleotide sequence: TGTGCCAGCAGTGAAAGACTAGCGGGAGGACAGTACACAGATACGCAGTATTTT. Its translation is CASSERLAGGQYTDTQYF.

The table lists this clone with a few counts. The rearrangement uses TRBV7-2 and TRBJ1-2; D possibly corresponds to TRBD1 (6 bases). The CDR3 sequence is 15 residues long. Trimming left V 4 bases short and J 7 bases short, with 19 bases between. Looked up from germline, CDR1 is SGHTA and CDR2 is FQGNSA. CDR3 loop: CASSWLQGGRVGYTF. The CDR3, as DNA: TGTGCCAGCAGCTGGCTACAGGGAGGCAGGGTTGGCTACACCTTC.

This sequence joins TRBV14 and TRBJ1-2; perhaps TRBD1 as D (5 bases). V shed 1 base and J shed 7 bases, with 10 bases lying between them. This CDR3 has 13 amino acids. CDR1 and CDR2 from the germline V gene are SGHDN and FVKESK. CDR3 nucleotide sequence: TGTGCCAGCAGCCAAGTTCCAGGGTTTGGCTACACCTTC. Its translation is CASSQVPGFGYTF. Combining the CDR3 with reference TRBV14 and TRBJ1-2 gives the whole variable domain EAGVTQFPSHSVIEKGQTVTLRCDPISGHDNLYWYRRVMGKEIKFLLHFVKESKQDESGMPNNRFLAERTGGTYSTLKVQPAELEDSGVYFCASSQVPGFGYTFGSGTRLTVV.

V and J are TRBV29-1 and TRBJ2-3; D assignment may be TRBD1 or TRBD2 (5 bases each). V gave up 7 bases and J gave up 0 bases, with 11 bases separating them. The CDR3 length is 13 residues. Germline V lookup: CDR1 SQVTM, CDR2 ANQGSEA. CDR3 residues: CSAARDSTDTQYF. In DNA form, the CDR3 reads TGCAGCGCGGCAAGGGACAGCACAGATACGCAGTATTTT.